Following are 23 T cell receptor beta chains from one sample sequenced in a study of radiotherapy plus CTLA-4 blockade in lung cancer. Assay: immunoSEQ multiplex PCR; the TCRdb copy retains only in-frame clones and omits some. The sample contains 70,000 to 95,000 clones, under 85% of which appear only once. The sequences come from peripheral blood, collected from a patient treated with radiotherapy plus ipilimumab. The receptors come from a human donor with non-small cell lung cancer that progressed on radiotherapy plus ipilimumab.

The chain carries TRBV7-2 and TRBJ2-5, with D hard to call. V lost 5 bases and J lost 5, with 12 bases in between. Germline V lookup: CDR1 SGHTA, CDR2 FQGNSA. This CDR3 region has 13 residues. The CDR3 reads CASSPARRETQYF. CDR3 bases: TGTGCCAGCAGCCCGGCCAGGCGGGAGACCCAGTACTTC.

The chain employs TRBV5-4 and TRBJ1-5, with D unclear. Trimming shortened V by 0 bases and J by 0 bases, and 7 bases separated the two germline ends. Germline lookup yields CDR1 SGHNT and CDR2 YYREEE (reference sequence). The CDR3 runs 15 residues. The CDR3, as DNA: TGTGCCAGCAGCTTGGGGGGAGATAGCAATCAGCCCCAGCATTTT. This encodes CASSLGGDSNQPQHF.

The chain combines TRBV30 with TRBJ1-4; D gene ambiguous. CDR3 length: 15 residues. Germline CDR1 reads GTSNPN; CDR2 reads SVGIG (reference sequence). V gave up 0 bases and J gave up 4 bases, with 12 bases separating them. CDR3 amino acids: CAWSVPRQNNEKLFF. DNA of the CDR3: TGTGCCTGGAGTGTACCGCGGCAGAATAATGAAAAACTGTTTTTT.

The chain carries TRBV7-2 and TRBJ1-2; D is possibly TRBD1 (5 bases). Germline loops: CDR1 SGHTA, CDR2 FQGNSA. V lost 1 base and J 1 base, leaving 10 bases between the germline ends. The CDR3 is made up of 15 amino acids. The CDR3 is CASSLGQLFNYGYTF. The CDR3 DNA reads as TGTGCCAGCAGCTTAGGACAGTTATTTAACTATGGCTACACCTTC.

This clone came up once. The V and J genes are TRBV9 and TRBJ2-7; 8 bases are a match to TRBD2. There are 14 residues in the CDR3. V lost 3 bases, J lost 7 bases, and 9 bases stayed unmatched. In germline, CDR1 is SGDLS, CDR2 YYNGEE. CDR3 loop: CASSGEAGAREQYF. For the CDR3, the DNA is TGTGCCAGCAGCGGCGAAGCGGGAGCGAGGGAGCAGTACTTC.

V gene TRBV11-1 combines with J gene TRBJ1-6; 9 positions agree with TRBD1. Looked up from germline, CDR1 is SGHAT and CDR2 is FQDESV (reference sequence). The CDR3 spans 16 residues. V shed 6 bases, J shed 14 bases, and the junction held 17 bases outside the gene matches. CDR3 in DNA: TGTGCCAGCAGTCGTCCACTGGGACAGGGCAAGCAGTCCCTCCACTTT. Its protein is CASSRPLGQGKQSLHF.

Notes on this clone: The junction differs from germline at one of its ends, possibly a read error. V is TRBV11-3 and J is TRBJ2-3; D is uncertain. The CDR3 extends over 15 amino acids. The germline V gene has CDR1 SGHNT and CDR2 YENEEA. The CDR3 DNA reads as TGTGGCAGCACCCCCGCTGGGGTCGGCACAGATACGCAGTATTTT. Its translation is CGSTPAGVGTDTQYF.

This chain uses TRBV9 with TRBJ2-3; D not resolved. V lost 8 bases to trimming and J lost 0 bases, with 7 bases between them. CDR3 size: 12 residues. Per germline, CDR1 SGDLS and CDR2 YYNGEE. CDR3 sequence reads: CASGVSTDTQYF. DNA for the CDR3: TGTGCCAGTGGGGTAAGCACAGATACGCAGTATTTT.

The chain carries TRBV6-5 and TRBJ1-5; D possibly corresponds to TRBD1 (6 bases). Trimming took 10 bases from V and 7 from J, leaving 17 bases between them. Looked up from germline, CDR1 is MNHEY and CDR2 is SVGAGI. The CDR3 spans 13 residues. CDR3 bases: TGTGCCATCTACGGGACACCTGAACAGCCCCAGCATTTT. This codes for CAIYGTPEQPQHF.

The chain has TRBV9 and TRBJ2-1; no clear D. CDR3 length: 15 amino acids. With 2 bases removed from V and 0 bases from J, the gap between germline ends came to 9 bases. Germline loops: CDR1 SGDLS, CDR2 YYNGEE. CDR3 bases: TGTGCCAGCAGCGTCGACTCCAGCTCCTACAATGAGCAGTTCTTC. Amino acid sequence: CASSVDSSSYNEQFF.

CDR3 loop: CASSLNGGYEQYF. CDR3 in DNA: TGTGCCAGCAGCTTAAACGGGGGTTACGAGCAGTACTTC. The chain combines TRBV7-6 with TRBJ2-7; D is perhaps TRBD2 (6 bases). Trimming shortened V by 2 bases and J by 4 bases, and 9 bases separated the two germline ends. Germline CDR1 is SGHVS and CDR2 is FNYEAQ. This CDR3 is built from 13 residues.

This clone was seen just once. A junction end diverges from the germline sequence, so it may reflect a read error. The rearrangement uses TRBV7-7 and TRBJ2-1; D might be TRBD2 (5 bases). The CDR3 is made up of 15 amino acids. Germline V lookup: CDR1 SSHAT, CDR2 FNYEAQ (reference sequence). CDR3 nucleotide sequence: TGTGCTAGCAGCTTAGCTCTAGCTTCCTACAATGAGCAGTTCTTC. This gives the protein CASSLALASYNEQFF.

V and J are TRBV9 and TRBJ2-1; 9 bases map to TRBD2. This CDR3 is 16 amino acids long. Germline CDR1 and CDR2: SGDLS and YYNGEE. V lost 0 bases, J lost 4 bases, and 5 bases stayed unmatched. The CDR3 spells CASSVGVAGEYNEQFF. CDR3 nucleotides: TGTGCCAGCAGCGTAGGCGTAGCGGGGGAATACAATGAGCAGTTCTTC.

DNA of the CDR3: TGTGCCAGCAGCTCCGGACAGGGGGTTAATGAAAAACTGTTTTTT. It translates to CASSSGQGVNEKLFF. V usage is TRBV5-8 and J usage is TRBJ1-4, with 10 bases matching TRBD1. The trim removed 3 bases at V and 4 bases at J, leaving 3 bases unmatched. This CDR3 is built from 15 residues. CDR1 and CDR2 (germline): SGHTS, YDEGEE.

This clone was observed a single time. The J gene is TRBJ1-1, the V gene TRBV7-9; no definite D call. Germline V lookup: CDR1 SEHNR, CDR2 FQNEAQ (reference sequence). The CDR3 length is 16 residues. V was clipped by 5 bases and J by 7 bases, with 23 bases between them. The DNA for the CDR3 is TGTGCCAGCAGCCCGCCGAGGCGCCAACTGAACGTTGAAGCTTTCTTT. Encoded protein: CASSPPRRQLNVEAFF.

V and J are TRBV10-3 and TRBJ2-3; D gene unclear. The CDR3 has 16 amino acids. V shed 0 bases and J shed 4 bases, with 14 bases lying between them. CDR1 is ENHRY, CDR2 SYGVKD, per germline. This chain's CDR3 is CAISESRTQGADTQYF. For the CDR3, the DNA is TGTGCCATCAGTGAGTCGAGGACCCAAGGCGCAGATACGCAGTATTTT.

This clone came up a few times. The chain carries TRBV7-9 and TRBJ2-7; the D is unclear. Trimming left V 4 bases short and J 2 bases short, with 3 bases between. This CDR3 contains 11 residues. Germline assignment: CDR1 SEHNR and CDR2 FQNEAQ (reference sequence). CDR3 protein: CASSSPYEQYF. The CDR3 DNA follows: TGTGCCAGCAGCTCTCCCTACGAGCAGTACTTC. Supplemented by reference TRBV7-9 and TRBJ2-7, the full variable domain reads DTGVSQNPRHKITKRGQNVTFRCDPISEHNRLYWYRQTLGQGPEFLTYFQNEAQLEKSRLLSDRFSAERPKGSFSTLEIQRTEQGDSAMYLCASSSPYEQYFGPGTRLTVT.

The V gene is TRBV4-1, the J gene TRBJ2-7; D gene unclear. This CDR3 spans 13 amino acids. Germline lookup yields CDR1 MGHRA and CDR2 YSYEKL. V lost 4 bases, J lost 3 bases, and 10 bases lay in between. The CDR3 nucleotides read TGCGCCAGCAGCCGAGAGCCTTACTACGAGCAGTACTTC. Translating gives CASSREPYYEQYF.

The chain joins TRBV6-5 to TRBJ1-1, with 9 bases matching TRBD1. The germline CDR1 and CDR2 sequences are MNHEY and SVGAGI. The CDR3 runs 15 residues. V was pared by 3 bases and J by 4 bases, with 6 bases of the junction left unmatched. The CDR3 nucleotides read TGTGCCAGCAGTTATTCCGGGACAGGGATCACTGAAGCTTTCTTT. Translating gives CASSYSGTGITEAFF.

The CDR3 coding sequence is TGCAGCGTTGAAGAAGGGACAGGGAACACTGAAGCTTTCTTT. Protein: CSVEEGTGNTEAFF. This chain uses TRBV29-1 with TRBJ1-1, with TRBD1 matching over 8 bases. The CDR3 length is 14 residues. Unmatched junction bases numbered 1, after V lost 0 bases and J lost 1 base. Germline V CDR1 and CDR2: SQVTM, ANQGSEA. The whole variable domain, remainder taken from reference TRBV29-1 and TRBJ1-1, is SAVISQKPSRDICQRGTSLTIQCQVDSQVTMMFWYRQQPGQSLTLIATANQGSEATYESGFVIDKFPISRPNLTFSTLTVSNMSPEDSSIYLCSVEEGTGNTEAFFGQGTRLTVV.

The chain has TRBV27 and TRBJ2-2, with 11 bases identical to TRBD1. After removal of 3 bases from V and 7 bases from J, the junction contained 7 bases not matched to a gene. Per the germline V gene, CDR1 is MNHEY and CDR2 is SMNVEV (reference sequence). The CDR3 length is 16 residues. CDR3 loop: CASSLWTGGGSGELFF. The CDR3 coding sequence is TGTGCCAGCAGTTTGTGGACAGGGGGCGGAAGCGGGGAGCTGTTTTTT.

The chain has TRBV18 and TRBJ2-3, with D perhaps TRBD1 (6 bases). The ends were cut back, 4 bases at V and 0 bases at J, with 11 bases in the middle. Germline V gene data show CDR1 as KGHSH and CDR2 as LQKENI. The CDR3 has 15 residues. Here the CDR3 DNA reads TGTGCCAGCTCACAACAGGGAACTAGCACAGATACGCAGTATTTT. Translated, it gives CASSQQGTSTDTQYF.

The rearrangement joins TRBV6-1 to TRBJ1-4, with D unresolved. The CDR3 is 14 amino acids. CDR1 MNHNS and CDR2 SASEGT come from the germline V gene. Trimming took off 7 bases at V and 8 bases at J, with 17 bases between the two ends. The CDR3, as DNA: TGTGCCAGCACGGTTTCGAGGTCAAAAGAAAAACTGTTTTTT. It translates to CASTVSRSKEKLFF.